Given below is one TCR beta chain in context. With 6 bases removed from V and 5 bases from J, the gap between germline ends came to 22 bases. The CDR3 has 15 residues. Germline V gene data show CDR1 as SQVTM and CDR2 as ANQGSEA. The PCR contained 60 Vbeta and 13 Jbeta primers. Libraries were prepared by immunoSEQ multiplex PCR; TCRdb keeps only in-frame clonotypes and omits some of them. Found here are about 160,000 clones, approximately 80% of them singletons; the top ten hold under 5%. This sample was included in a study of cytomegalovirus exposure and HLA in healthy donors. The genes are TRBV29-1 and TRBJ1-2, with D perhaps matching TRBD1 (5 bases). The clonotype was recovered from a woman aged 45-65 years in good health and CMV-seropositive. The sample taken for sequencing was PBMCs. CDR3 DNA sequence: TGCAGCGTCGGGCCTCAGGGTCCTCCCTATTATGGCTACACCTTC. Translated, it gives CSVGPQGPPYYGYTF.